The clone carrying this TCR beta chain was detected only a few times. The germline CDR1 and CDR2 sequences are SGDLS and YYNGEE. This CDR3 comprises 16 residues. The J segment lost 6 bases and the V segment lost 4 bases, leaving 9 bases of the junction unmatched. Time point denoted: patch test 2, 6 weeks after DPC sensitization. Treatment noted: therapeutic diphenylcyclopropenone sensitization with weekly scalp DPC. This sample is part of a study of human T cells and chemical hapten exposure. MiXCR was run by TCRdb on the RACE reads, yielding one entry per CDR3 protein. This table has roughly 96,000 distinct CDR3 sequences, around 9.3% appearing once.

This TCR came from a woman between 40 and 55 years old with alopecia areata. Some clones in this sample may be carry-over from other donors' samples. Sequenced material: whole blood, taken in connection with sensitization to the hapten diphenylcyclopropenone (DPC). The chain recombines TRBV9 with TRBJ2-2; 10 nucleotides align to TRBD2. Written as DNA, the CDR3 is TGTGCCAGCAGCCCCCTAGCGGGAGAGGCGCCCGGGGAGCTGTTTTTT. Translated: CASSPLAGEAPGELFF.